These 29 T cell receptor beta chains were all obtained from the same sample, sequenced in a study of shared clonotypes between healthy human individuals. CD45RO-negative, CCR7-positively selected cells formed the naive CD8 fraction, excluding terminally differentiated effector memory CD45RA+ cells. The table came from immunoSEQ multiplex PCR; TCRdb's copy has only in-frame clones and leaves some out. The sample carries around 2,000,000 clones, about 95% recorded once. Sequenced sample: naive CD8+ T cells sorted from blood. These receptors all come from a man aged 18 to 30 in good health.

On this clone: This sample includes further DNA sequences coding for the same CDR3. This chain links TRBV19 with TRBJ2-2; maybe TRBD2 (5 bases). CDR3 length equals 14 residues. Per the germline V gene, CDR1 is LNHDA and CDR2 is SQIVND (reference sequence). Trimming cost V 6 bases and J 0 bases, with 8 bases left between them. CDR3 DNA sequence: TGTGCCAGTAGCCTACTAGCGAACACCGGGGAGCTGTTTTTT. Amino acids: CASSLLANTGELFF.

The gene calls are TRBV5-1 and TRBJ1-2; D gene uncertain. CDR3 size: 15 residues. Trimming shortened V by 0 bases and J by 5 bases, and 14 bases separated the two germline ends. Looked up from germline, CDR1 is SGHRS and CDR2 is YFSETQ. In DNA form, the CDR3 reads TGCGCCAGCAGCTTGGTGTCGAATGGAGATTATGGCTACACCTTC. It encodes CASSLVSNGDYGYTF.

V usage is TRBV2 and J usage is TRBJ2-1; 7 nucleotides agree with TRBD1. Germline trimming cut 0 bases from V and 6 bases from J; bases unmatched to any gene: 20. Germline lookup yields CDR1 SNHLY and CDR2 FYNNEI. CDR3 size: 20 residues. The chain's CDR3 is CASSEAQGLLGDSRSNEQFF. CDR3 nucleotide sequence: TGTGCCAGCAGTGAAGCACAGGGGTTGTTGGGAGATTCCCGGAGCAATGAGCAGTTCTTC.

V usage is TRBV28 and J usage is TRBJ1-5; maybe TRBD1 (5 bases). This CDR3 comprises 18 residues. Trimming stripped 4 bases from V and 0 bases from J, with 19 bases between. CDR1 and CDR2 from the germline V gene are MDHEN and SYDVKM. The CDR3 loop is CASSYTWGVPYSNQPQHF. In DNA, the CDR3 is TGTGCCAGCAGTTATACTTGGGGGGTACCTTATAGCAATCAGCCCCAGCATTTT.

The chain recombines TRBV7-2 with TRBJ2-7, with D perhaps given as TRBD1 or TRBD2 (5 bases each). The V and J ends lost 1 base and 7 bases respectively, with 14 bases between them. CDR1 is SGHTA and CDR2 is FQGNSA in the germline V gene. CDR3 length equals 14 residues. CDR3 sequence reads: CASSLGPDWGEQYF. CDR3 DNA: TGTGCCAGCAGCTTAGGGCCAGATTGGGGGGAGCAGTACTTC.

The chain has TRBV30 and TRBJ2-5, with a possible D match to TRBD2 (5 bases). The CDR3 totals 12 residues. CDR1 and CDR2 from the germline V gene are GTSNPN and SVGIG (reference sequence). V lost 4 bases, J lost 4 bases, and 10 bases lay in between. The CDR3 protein is CAWNEGSETQYF. CDR3 nucleotide sequence: TGTGCCTGGAATGAGGGATCAGAGACCCAGTACTTC.

The chain has TRBV5-4 and TRBJ1-2; TRBD1 might be the D (5 bases). Germline CDR1 reads SGHNT; CDR2 reads YYREEE (reference sequence). V was clipped by 4 bases and J by 3 bases, with 16 bases between them. The CDR3 contains 15 residues. CDR3 DNA: TGTGCCAGCAGCCCGGACGGGGGAGAGGACTATGGCTACACCTTC. It specifies CASSPDGGEDYGYTF.

Details on this clone: Other DNA sequences in the same sample also yield this CDR3. The rearrangement joins TRBV7-3 to TRBJ2-3, with 8 bases lining up with TRBD2. Germline CDR1 reads SGHTA; CDR2 reads FQGTGA. There are 15 residues in the CDR3. J was trimmed by 0 bases and V by 2 bases; bases with no gene match: 1. CDR3: CASSLGLASTDTQYF. CDR3 coding DNA: TGTGCCAGCAGCTTAGGACTAGCTAGCACAGATACGCAGTATTTT.

The chain uses TRBV5-5 and TRBJ2-7; D gene ambiguous. This CDR3 has 13 amino acids. Germline V lookup: CDR1 SGHKS, CDR2 YYEKEE (reference sequence). V was clipped by 0 bases and J by 3 bases, with 7 bases between them. The CDR3 DNA sequence: TGTGCCAGCAGCTTGGAATCCTTCTACGAGCAGTACTTC. As protein: CASSLESFYEQYF.

This chain connects TRBV21-1 to TRBJ1-5. TRBV21-1 is annotated as a pseudogene. The CDR3 spans 17 residues. CDR3 sequence reads: CASYYPPGSYSNQPQHF. CDR3 nucleotides: TGTGCCAGCTACTACCCCCCCGGAAGTTATAGCAATCAGCCCCAGCATTTT.

On this clone: Other DNA sequences in this specimen translate into the identical CDR3. V usage is TRBV7-9 and J usage is TRBJ2-7; D is uncertain. Per germline, CDR1 SEHNR and CDR2 FQNEAQ (reference sequence). The V gene lost 5 bases and the J gene lost 2 bases, with 7 bases spanning the gap. This CDR3 has 12 residues. CDR3 sequence (DNA): TGTGCCAGCAGCCCCACCCCCTACGAGCAGTACTTC. This codes for CASSPTPYEQYF.

This CDR3 reads CASSDDSYEQYF. As DNA, the CDR3 is TGTGCCAGCAGCGACGACAGCTACGAGCAGTACTTC. J is TRBJ2-7 and V is TRBV7-9, with a tentative D call TRBD1 (5 bases). The ends were cut back, 5 bases at V and 3 bases at J, with 8 bases in the middle. Germline-derived CDR1 and CDR2 are SEHNR and FQNEAQ (reference sequence). The CDR3 contains 12 residues. Complete variable domain (other parts from reference TRBV7-9 and TRBJ2-7): DTGVSQNPRHKITKRGQNVTFRCDPISEHNRLYWYRQTLGQGPEFLTYFQNEAQLEKSRLLSDRFSAERPKGSFSTLEIQRTEQGDSAMYLCASSDDSYEQYFGPGTRLTVT.

The chain is built from TRBV5-1 and TRBJ1-5, with a possible D match to TRBD1 (5 bases). Trimming pared 4 bases from V and 0 bases from J, leaving 23 bases between. Per the germline V gene, CDR1 is SGHRS and CDR2 is YFSETQ. This CDR3 contains 19 residues. This chain's CDR3 is CASSAKGTDPTNSNQPQHF. The CDR3 coding sequence is TGCGCCAGCAGCGCAAAAGGGACCGACCCCACGAATAGCAATCAGCCCCAGCATTTT.

V is TRBV28 and J is TRBJ1-2; the D is unclear. The germline gives CDR1 MDHEN, CDR2 SYDVKM. Trimming stripped 2 bases from V and 7 bases from J, with 5 bases between. There are 11 residues in the CDR3. In DNA, the CDR3 is TGTGCCAGCAGTTTAGAGAGTGGCTACACCTTC. Its translation is CASSLESGYTF.

The chain uses TRBV7-9 and TRBJ2-3; D not resolved. V was pared by 2 bases and J by 2 bases, with 8 bases between. The CDR3 spans 14 residues. Germline assignment: CDR1 SEHNR and CDR2 FQNEAQ (reference sequence). The CDR3 DNA follows: TGTGCCAGCAGCTTAAGCGAATCCACAGATACGCAGTATTTT. Its protein product is CASSLSESTDTQYF. The whole variable domain, filled in from reference TRBV7-9 and TRBJ2-3, reads DTGVSQNPRHKITKRGQNVTFRCDPISEHNRLYWYRQTLGQGPEFLTYFQNEAQLEKSRLLSDRFSAERPKGSFSTLEIQRTEQGDSAMYLCASSLSESTDTQYFGPGTRLTVL.

The gene calls are TRBV27 and TRBJ1-2; D unresolved. From germline, CDR1 is MNHEY and CDR2 SMNVEV (reference sequence). The CDR3 loop spans 13 amino acids. V was cut by 3 bases and J by 6 bases, with 11 bases left in between. CDR3 protein: CASSFSREDGYTF. The DNA for the CDR3 is TGTGCCAGCAGTTTCTCCCGGGAGGATGGCTACACCTTC.

The chain combines TRBV5-1 with TRBJ2-7; 8 nucleotides align to TRBD1. Germline loops: CDR1 SGHRS, CDR2 YFSETQ. CDR3 length equals 14 residues. The trim removed 3 bases at V and 7 bases at J, leaving 9 bases unmatched. CDR3 in amino acids: CASSSGTGLGEQYF. CDR3 in DNA: TGCGCCAGCAGCTCCGGGACAGGACTGGGGGAGCAGTACTTC.

The genes are TRBV7-2 and TRBJ2-5; 7 bases are shared with TRBD2. Germline trimming cut 5 bases from V and 2 bases from J; bases unmatched to any gene: 8. In germline, CDR1 is SGHTA, CDR2 FQGNSA. CDR3 size: 15 residues. The CDR3 spells CASSADGGIQETQYF. As DNA, the CDR3 is TGTGCCAGCAGCGCAGACGGGGGGATTCAAGAGACCCAGTACTTC. The whole variable domain, filled in from reference TRBV7-2 and TRBJ2-5, reads GAGVSQSPSNKVTEKGKDVELRCDPISGHTALYWYRQSLGQGLEFLIYFQGNSAPDKSGLPSDRFSAERTGGSVSTLTIQRTQQEDSAVYLCASSADGGIQETQYFGPGTRLLVL.

The V call is TRBV5-6, the J call TRBJ2-2; D possibly corresponds to TRBD2 (6 bases). V was shortened by 2 bases and J by 4 bases, with 12 bases between the two germline ends. This CDR3 has 15 amino acids. In germline, CDR1 is SGHDT, CDR2 YYEEEE. DNA for the CDR3: TGTGCCAGCAGCTTCGGTCTGGGGGGCACCGGGGAGCTGTTTTTT. Residues: CASSFGLGGTGELFF.

The chain links TRBV6-5 to TRBJ1-1; no reliable D call. The CDR3 runs 14 residues. In germline, CDR1 is MNHEY, CDR2 SVGAGI. Trimming removed 2 bases at V and 3 bases at J, with 10 bases between. The CDR3 nucleotides read TGTGCCAGCAGTTACCCGGGATCGGACACTGAAGCTTTCTTT. It codes for CASSYPGSDTEAFF.

This clone has a single count. The chain couples TRBV2 to TRBJ2-2, with 9 bases aligning to TRBD1. This CDR3 region has 16 residues. Germline V CDR1 and CDR2: SNHLY, FYNNEI. V trimming: 6 bases; J trimming: 4 bases; junction bases outside the gene matches: 9. CDR3 coding DNA: TGTGCCAGCAGGCCTGACAGGGGGTCGGGCACCGGGGAGCTGTTTTTT. Its protein is CASRPDRGSGTGELFF.

Comment on this clone: Other DNA sequences in this specimen translate into the identical CDR3. This sequence joins TRBV5-6 and TRBJ2-7; no reliable D call. CDR3 length equals 11 residues. Germline V gives CDR1 SGHDT, CDR2 YYEEEE. Trimming pared 4 bases from V and 7 bases from J, leaving 9 bases between. DNA of the CDR3: TGTGCCAGCAGCCTGGGTATTGAGCAGTACTTC. It yields the protein CASSLGIEQYF.

The genes are TRBV29-1 and TRBJ2-2, with 11 bases matching TRBD1. In germline, CDR1 is SQVTM, CDR2 ANQGSEA. V shed 4 bases, J shed 6 bases, and the junction held 7 bases outside the gene matches. There are 15 residues in the CDR3. The CDR3: CSVGGTGGSPGELFF. The CDR3 DNA is TGCAGCGTTGGAGGGACAGGGGGTTCCCCCGGGGAGCTGTTTTTT.

The V and J genes are TRBV5-4 and TRBJ2-7, with TRBD1 matching 11 bases. The germline gives CDR1 SGHNT, CDR2 YYREEE (reference sequence). The CDR3 extends over 17 amino acids. The trim removed 2 bases at V and 2 bases at J, leaving 9 bases unmatched. The CDR3 DNA reads TGTGCCAGCAGCTTCGGCACCTCGGGACAGGGGGCCTACGAGCAGTACTTC. Residues: CASSFGTSGQGAYEQYF.

This clone was seen a single time. The CDR3 DNA sequence: TGTGCCAGCAGTAGGCCGCAAGCGTCTTGGGGCGATCAGCCCCAGCATTTT. Residues: CASSRPQASWGDQPQHF. The chain has TRBV2 and TRBJ1-5; weak D call: TRBD1 (5 bases). This CDR3 is 17 amino acids long. CDR1 is SNHLY, CDR2 FYNNEI, per germline. Deletions cut 5 bases from V and 5 bases from J, with 22 bases between.

J is TRBJ2-7 and V is TRBV5-1; D uncertain. CDR1 and CDR2 from the germline V gene are SGHRS and YFSETQ. Deletions cut 1 base from V and 2 bases from J, with 10 bases between. The CDR3 contains 14 residues. The CDR3 bases are TGCGCCAGCAGCTTGTTCGGGTCCACCTACGAGCAGTACTTC. It specifies CASSLFGSTYEQYF.

Note on this clone: The CDR3 carries no conserved terminal phenylalanine or tryptophan, so it likely arises from a read error. The V and J genes are TRBV28 and TRBJ1-2; the D gene is possibly TRBD1 (5 bases). This CDR3 comprises 13 residues. In germline, CDR1 is MDHEN, CDR2 SYDVKM. V gave up 5 bases and J gave up 4 bases, with 11 bases separating them. CDR3 residues: CASSPGGSYGYTL. For the CDR3, the DNA is TGTGCCAGCAGTCCGGGGGGGAGCTATGGCTACACCTTG.

The table lists this clone with a count of one. The V call is TRBV7-9, the J call TRBJ1-1, with D perhaps TRBD1 (5 bases). Germline V gives CDR1 SEHNR, CDR2 FQNEAQ (reference sequence). Trimming took 0 bases from V and 3 from J, leaving 8 bases between them. The CDR3 runs 14 residues. CDR3 protein: CASSLAMGDTEAFF. The DNA for the CDR3 is TGTGCCAGCAGCTTAGCCATGGGGGACACTGAAGCTTTCTTT.

This clone was recorded once. This chain links TRBV28 with TRBJ2-5; no clear D. Near its end, the DNA agrees better with TRBJ2-7, so the J call may be wrong. This CDR3 is built from 16 residues. The germline gives CDR1 MDHEN, CDR2 SYDVKM. The CDR3 bases are TGTGCCAGCAGTCCACTCCTCATTGGGGAAGGGTACGAGCAGTACTTC. Protein sequence: CASSPLLIGEGYEQYF.